This paragraph covers one TCR beta chain sequence. UMI-labeled TRB cDNA libraries were prepared by 5' RACE. TCRdb re-called the 5' RACE reads and catalogs CDR3 proteins one per entry, DNA excluded. The sample includes about 40,000 distinct CDR3 sequences. The sample comes from a study of CXCR3-negative and CXCR3-positive naive CD8 T cells. The CDR3 is 14 residues long. The germline V gene encodes CDR1 SEHNR and CDR2 FQNEAQ (reference sequence). The sample taken for sequencing was memory CD8+ T cells from blood. The rearrangement joins TRBV7-9 to TRBJ1-5. This receptor was identified in a human donor in good health. Some clones in this sample may be carry-over from other donors' samples. CDR3: CASSFYDSNQPQHF.